A single sample gave rise to the 12 T cell receptor beta chains below, sequenced in a study of T cell clonotyping in hematopoietic cell transplantation. Measured with immunoSEQ multiplex PCR; TCRdb has only the in-frame clones, and not every one. The table shows roughly 9,000 clones, with 85% occurring only once. The sample here was PBMCs, taken 180 days after allogeneic stem cell transplant. These receptors were taken from a female patient between 25 and 45 years old who had an allogeneic stem cell transplant, so the T cells may come from the graft donor. Some clones in this sample may be carry-over from other donors' samples.

The chain is built from TRBV15 and TRBJ2-3; 8 nucleotides match TRBD2. This CDR3 contains 15 residues. Germline V gene data show CDR1 as LNHNV and CDR2 as YYDKDF (reference sequence). With 1 base clipped from V and 2 bases from J, the junction kept 2 bases outside the gene matches. CDR3 loop: CATSRVTSATDTQYF. The CDR3 DNA sequence: TGTGCCACCAGCAGAGTGACTAGCGCCACAGATACGCAGTATTTT.

This chain joins TRBV4-3 and TRBJ2-7, with TRBD2 identical over 8 bases. From germline, CDR1 is LGHNA and CDR2 YSLEER. With V trimmed by 1 base and J by 7 bases, 9 bases remained unmatched. The CDR3 consists of 15 residues. In nucleotides, the CDR3 is TGCGCCAGCAGCCAAGTGAGCGGGGGTTTAAGAGAGCAGTACTTC. As protein: CASSQVSGGLREQYF.

This chain uses TRBV19 with TRBJ1-2; D gene uncertain. Per germline, CDR1 LNHDA and CDR2 SQIVND (reference sequence). The V and J ends lost 1 base and 3 bases respectively, with 6 bases between them. This CDR3 is built from 13 residues. This CDR3 reads CASSIGGYYGYTF. The CDR3 nucleotides read TGTGCCAGTAGTATAGGAGGGTACTATGGCTACACCTTC. Full variable domain (outside the CDR3, taken from reference TRBV19 and TRBJ1-2): DGGITQSPKYLFRKEGQNVTLSCEQNLNHDAMYWYRQDPGQGLRLIYYSQIVNDFQKGDIAEGYSVSREKKESFPLTVTSAQKNPTAFYLCASSIGGYYGYTFGSGTRLTVV.

The chain has TRBV6-5 and TRBJ1-1; D is perhaps TRBD1 (6 bases). V shed 5 bases and J shed 6 bases, with 16 bases lying between them. The germline V gene encodes CDR1 MNHEY and CDR2 SVGAGI. The CDR3 extends over 14 amino acids. The CDR3 sequence: CASSERERGAEAFF. The CDR3 DNA is TGTGCCAGCAGTGAAAGAGAAAGGGGGGCTGAAGCTTTCTTT.

V gene TRBV5-1 combines with J gene TRBJ2-5; 7 bases match TRBD1. J was trimmed by 3 bases and V by 4 bases; bases with no gene match: 9. CDR1 SGHRS and CDR2 YFSETQ come from the germline V gene. This CDR3 contains 15 residues. CDR3 in DNA: TGCGCCAGCAGCCCGTGGGACAGTAGTAAAGAGACCCAGTACTTC. Amino acid sequence: CASSPWDSSKETQYF.

The chain uses TRBV5-6 and TRBJ2-7; 9 bases map to TRBD1. The trim removed 0 bases at V and 6 bases at J, leaving 10 bases unmatched. Germline-derived CDR1 and CDR2 are SGHDT and YYEEEE. The CDR3 loop spans 16 amino acids. The CDR3 loop reads CASSLVVTDRGSEQYF. For the CDR3, the DNA is TGTGCCAGCAGCTTGGTCGTCACGGACAGGGGAAGCGAGCAGTACTTC.

This clone appeared a few times. The chain recombines TRBV30 with TRBJ1-6; 9 nucleotides line up with TRBD1. The CDR3 consists of 15 residues. With 3 bases clipped from V and 6 bases from J, the junction kept 6 bases outside the gene matches. Looked up from germline, CDR1 is GTSNPN and CDR2 is SVGIG (reference sequence). CDR3 loop: CAWSSGTGLNSPLHF. The CDR3 bases are TGTGCCTGGAGCTCCGGGACAGGGCTTAATTCACCCCTCCACTTT.

V is TRBV2 and J is TRBJ1-6; TRBD1 agrees at 9 bases. The CDR3 loop spans 15 amino acids. The V and J ends lost 5 bases and 4 bases, in that order; junction bases with no gene match: 3. CDR1 is SNHLY and CDR2 is FYNNEI in the germline V gene. DNA of the CDR3: TGTGCCAGCAGTTACGACAGGGGGTATAATTCACCCCTCCACTTT. This gives the protein CASSYDRGYNSPLHF.

The V gene is TRBV27, the J gene TRBJ2-7; D is unclear. Germline V gene sequence: CDR1 MNHEY, CDR2 SMNVEV (reference sequence). The CDR3 runs 15 residues. With 4 bases removed from V and 1 base from J, the gap between germline ends came to 14 bases. The CDR3 spells CASSSPRLGSYEQYF. DNA of the CDR3: TGTGCCAGCAGTTCACCCCGACTGGGGTCCTACGAGCAGTACTTC.

In the case of this clone: Additional DNA sequences in this sample encode the identical CDR3. The chain recombines TRBV10-3 with TRBJ1-5; no clear D. The V gene's germline CDR1 is ENHRY and CDR2 SYGVKD. Deletions cut 0 bases from V and 4 bases from J, with 1 base between. This CDR3 is 12 amino acids long. The CDR3 reads CAISESNQPQHF. In DNA form, the CDR3 reads TGTGCCATCAGTGAGTCGAATCAGCCCCAGCATTTT.

In this sample, this clone is medium-sized (0.01 to 0.1%). The chain is built from TRBV4-1 and TRBJ1-5; D might be TRBD1 (6 bases). Trimming stripped 1 base from V and 2 bases from J, with 15 bases between. Germline CDR1 MGHRA, CDR2 YSYEKL. CDR3 length: 17 residues. The DNA of the CDR3 is TGCGCCAGCAGCCAAGGAGCGGGGGCGGAGGGCAATCAGCCCCAGCATTTT. As protein: CASSQGAGAEGNQPQHF.

The V and J genes are TRBV7-7 and TRBJ2-1, with 7 bases fitting TRBD2. Trimming removed 4 bases from V and 2 bases from J; junction bases left unmatched: 2. In germline, CDR1 is SSHAT, CDR2 FNYEAQ (reference sequence). The CDR3 spans 14 residues. The CDR3 sequence is CASSSGGPYNEQFF. The CDR3 nucleotides are TGTGCCAGCAGCTCGGGGGGTCCCTACAATGAGCAGTTCTTC.